These 3 T cell receptor beta chains were sequenced from one sample in a study of T cells in Graves' hyperthyroidism and ophthalmopathy. The CDR3 regions of TCR beta were amplified from RNA transcripts. The study used the HTBI primer set for a first-round RT-PCR of the TCR CDR3. A single record per CDR3 protein comes from TCRdb applying MiXCR to the multiplex PCR reads. This sample has approximately 560,000 distinct CDR3 sequences, with about 15% found just once. Sequencing was performed on blood. The origin of the receptors is a woman aged 30 to 39 with Graves' hyperthyroidism.

As to this clonotype: One end of the junction fails to match germline, which may point to a read error. The chain carries TRBV6-2 or TRBV6-3 and TRBJ1-1; D ambiguous. This CDR3 is built from 12 residues. Looked up from germline, CDR1 is MNHEY and CDR2 is SVGEGT. The CDR3 sequence: CTSSYQNTEAFF. The CDR3 DNA follows: TGTACCAGCAGTTACCAGAACACTGAAGCTTTCTTT.

The genes are TRBV19 and TRBJ2-7; TRBD2 aligns across 7 bases. Trimming cost V 3 bases and J 0 bases; bases outside gene matches: 5. Germline-derived CDR1 and CDR2 are LNHDA and SQIVND (reference sequence). This CDR3 is built from 15 residues. The CDR3 sequence: CASSMASGLSYEQYF. In DNA, the CDR3 is TGTGCCAGTAGTATGGCTAGCGGTCTCTCCTACGAGCAGTACTTC.

This clonotype was seen many times. The chain recombines TRBV20-1 with TRBJ2-7; no clear D gene. Germline loops: CDR1 DFQATT, CDR2 SNEGSKA (reference sequence). V was trimmed by 4 bases and J by 2 bases, leaving 21 bases between them. This CDR3 is 16 amino acids long. The CDR3 DNA follows: TGCAGTGCTATAGGGCAGGAACAGAAGAGCACCTACGAGCAGTACTTC. It codes for CSAIGQEQKSTYEQYF.